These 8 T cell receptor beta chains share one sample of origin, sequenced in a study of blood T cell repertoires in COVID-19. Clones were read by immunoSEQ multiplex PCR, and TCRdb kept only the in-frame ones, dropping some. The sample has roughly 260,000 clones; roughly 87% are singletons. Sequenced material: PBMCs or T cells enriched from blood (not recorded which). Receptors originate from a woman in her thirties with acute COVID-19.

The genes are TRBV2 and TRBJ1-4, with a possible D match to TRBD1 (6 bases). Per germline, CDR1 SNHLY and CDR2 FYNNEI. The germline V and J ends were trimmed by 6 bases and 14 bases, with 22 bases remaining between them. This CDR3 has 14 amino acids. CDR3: CASSRTVQVKSLFF. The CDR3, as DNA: TGTGCCAGCAGCCGGACAGTTCAAGTGAAATCTCTGTTTTTT. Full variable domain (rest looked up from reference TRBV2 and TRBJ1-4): EPEVTQTPSHQVTQMGQEVILRCVPISNHLYFYWYRQILGQKVEFLVSFYNNEISEKSEIFDDQFSVERPDGSNFTLKIRSTKLEDSAMYFCASSRTVQVKSLFFGSGTQLSVL.

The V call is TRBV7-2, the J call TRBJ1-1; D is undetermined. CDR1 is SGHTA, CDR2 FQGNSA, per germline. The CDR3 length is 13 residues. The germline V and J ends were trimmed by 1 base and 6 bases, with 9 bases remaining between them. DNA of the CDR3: TGTGCCAGCAGCTTAGATCCCAGATCTGAAGCTTTCTTT. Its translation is CASSLDPRSEAFF.

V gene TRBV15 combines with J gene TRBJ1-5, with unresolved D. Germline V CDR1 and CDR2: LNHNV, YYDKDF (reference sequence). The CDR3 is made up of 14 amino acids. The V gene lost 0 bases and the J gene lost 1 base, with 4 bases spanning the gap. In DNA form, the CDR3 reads TGTGCCACCAGCAGAGATCGGAGCAATCAGCCCCAGCATTTT. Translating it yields CATSRDRSNQPQHF. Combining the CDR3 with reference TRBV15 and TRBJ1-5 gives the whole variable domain DAMVIQNPRYQVTQFGKPVTLSCSQTLNHNVMYWYQQKSSQAPKLLFHYYDKDFNNEADTPDNFQSRRPNTSFCFLDIRSPGLGDTAMYLCATSRDRSNQPQHFGDGTRLSIL.

The CDR3 DNA is TGTGCCAGCAGCCCCTCGGGGGGCGGTAATTCACCCCTCCACTTT. The encoded protein is CASSPSGGGNSPLHF. The chain joins TRBV3-1 (or the pseudogene TRBV3-2) to TRBJ1-6; TRBD1 is a possible D gene (6 bases). Germline V gene data show CDR1 as LGHDT and CDR2 as YNNKEL (reference sequence). This CDR3 is built from 15 residues. Trimming removed 4 bases at V and 6 bases at J, with 13 bases between.

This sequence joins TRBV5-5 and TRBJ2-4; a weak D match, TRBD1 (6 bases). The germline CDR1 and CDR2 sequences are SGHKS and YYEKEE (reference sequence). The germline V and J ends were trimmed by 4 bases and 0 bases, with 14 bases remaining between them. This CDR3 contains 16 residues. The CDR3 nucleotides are TGTGCCAGCAGCGGCGGACAGCTCCTAGCCAAAAACATTCAGTACTTC. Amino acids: CASSGGQLLAKNIQYF.

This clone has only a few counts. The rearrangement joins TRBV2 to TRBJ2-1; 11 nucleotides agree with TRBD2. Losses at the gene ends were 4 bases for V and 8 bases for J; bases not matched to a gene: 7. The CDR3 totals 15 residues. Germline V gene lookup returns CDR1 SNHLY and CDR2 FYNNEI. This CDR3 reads CASSGSTSGGYEQFF. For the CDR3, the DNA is TGTGCCAGCAGTGGATCAACTAGCGGGGGCTATGAGCAGTTCTTC.

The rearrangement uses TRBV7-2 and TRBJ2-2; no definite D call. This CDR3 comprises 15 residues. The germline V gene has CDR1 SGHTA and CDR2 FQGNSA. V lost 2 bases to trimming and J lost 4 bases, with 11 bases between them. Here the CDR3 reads CASSLSLVATGELFF. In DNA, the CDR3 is TGTGCCAGCAGCTTAAGCCTAGTCGCCACCGGGGAGCTGTTTTTT.

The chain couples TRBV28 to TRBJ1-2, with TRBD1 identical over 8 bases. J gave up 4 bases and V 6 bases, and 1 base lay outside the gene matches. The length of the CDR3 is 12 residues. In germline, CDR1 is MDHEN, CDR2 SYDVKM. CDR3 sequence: CASRGTGYGYTF. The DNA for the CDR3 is TGTGCCAGCAGGGGGACAGGCTATGGCTACACCTTC.